This entry describes one TCR beta chain. This specimen belongs to a study of T cells in Graves' hyperthyroidism and ophthalmopathy. Regions amplified from RNA transcripts were the TCR beta CDR3 regions. TCR CDR3 regions were first amplified by RT-PCR with HTBI primers. Via MiXCR, TCRdb re-called the multiplex PCR reads, giving one row per CDR3 protein. The sample lists approximately 610,000 distinct CDR3 sequences, about 15% occurring once. The sequence came from a woman aged 35 to 49 with Graves' ophthalmopathy. The sequencing sample was made of blood.

This CDR3 reads CASSGPGGLSEQYF. The CDR3 region has the DNA TGTGCCAGCAGTGGGCCCGGAGGGCTGAGCGAGCAGTACTTC. The chain has TRBV7-9 and TRBJ2-7; tentatively, D is TRBD2 (6 bases). V was pared by 6 bases and J by 6 bases, with 18 bases between. This CDR3 region has 14 residues. CDR1 and CDR2 (germline): SEHNR, FQNEAQ (reference sequence).